This is a list of T cell receptor beta chains from one sample in a study of siplizumab effects on memory and regulatory T cells. TCRdb keeps only in-frame clones here, not all; method: immunoSEQ multiplex PCR. The data contain about 85,000 clones, 85% to 95% of them singletons. Sequenced: CD8+ T cells sorted from blood. All receptors derive from a human donor in good health. CDR3s include the opening cysteine and the closing phenylalanine or tryptophan. Fields, in order: V gene, D gene, clone size, J gene, CDR3 protein, CDR3 DNA. D genes are given only for firm matches. Size is omitted from some rows. Given values are once, few, many or a class for expanded clones.

V gene: TRBV7-8
D gene: .
clone size: .
J gene: TRBJ2-3
CDR3 protein: CASGLGSLTDTQYF
CDR3 DNA: TGTGCCAGCGGTTTAGGCAGTCTAACGGATACGCAGTATTTT

V gene: TRBV28
D gene: TRBD1
clone size: .
J gene: TRBJ2-1
CDR3 protein: CASSTGQGASYNEQFF
CDR3 DNA: TGTGCCAGCAGTACGGGACAGGGGGCCTCCTACAATGAGCAGTTCTTC

V gene: TRBV4-1
D gene: TRBD2
clone size: .
J gene: TRBJ2-1
CDR3 protein: CASSPPLSWEGFLANEQFF
CDR3 DNA: TGCGCCAGCAGCCCCCCCTTATCGTGGGAGGGCTTCCTGGCGAATGAGCAGTTCTTC

V gene: TRBV5-6
D gene: .
clone size: .
J gene: TRBJ2-7
CDR3 protein: CASSLVHNEQYF
CDR3 DNA: TGTGCCAGCAGCTTGGTTCATAACGAGCAGTACTTC

V gene: TRBV7-8
D gene: .
clone size: .
J gene: TRBJ2-1
CDR3 protein: CASSTQIPSYNEQFF
CDR3 DNA: TGTGCCAGCAGCACACAGATCCCCTCCTACAATGAGCAGTTCTTC

V gene: TRBV2
D gene: .
clone size: .
J gene: TRBJ2-1
CDR3 protein: CASSVGLHNEQFF
CDR3 DNA: TGTGCCAGCAGTGTGGGGCTGCACAATGAGCAGTTCTTC

V gene: TRBV5-6
D gene: TRBD1
clone size: .
J gene: TRBJ2-7
CDR3 protein: CASTPVGQGYEQYF
CDR3 DNA: TGTGCCAGCACGCCTGTTGGACAGGGCTACGAGCAGTACTTC

V gene: TRBV11-2
D gene: TRBD2
clone size: .
J gene: TRBJ2-1
CDR3 protein: CASSPGLAGENEQFF
CDR3 DNA: TGTGCCAGCAGCCCAGGACTAGCGGGAGAGAATGAGCAGTTCTTC

V gene: TRBV19
D gene: TRBD2
clone size: .
J gene: TRBJ2-5
CDR3 protein: CASSIGGRIFTETQYF
CDR3 DNA: TGTGCCAGTAGTATCGGCGGGAGGATCTTTACGGAGACCCAGTACTTC

V gene: TRBV9
D gene: TRBD2
clone size: once
J gene: TRBJ2-1
CDR3 protein: CASSVSGRAHNEQFF
CDR3 DNA: TGTGCCAGCAGCGTAAGCGGGAGGGCCCACAATGAGCAGTTCTTC

V gene: TRBV4-1
D gene: .
clone size: .
J gene: TRBJ2-1
CDR3 protein: CASSQDARGHIHQFF
CDR3 DNA: TGCGCCAGCAGCCAAGATGCCCGGGGGCACATCCACCAGTTCTTC

V gene: TRBV19
D gene: .
clone size: .
J gene: TRBJ1-4
CDR3 protein: CASSIGPQGNNEKLFF
CDR3 DNA: TGTGCCAGTAGTATAGGCCCCCAGGGTAATAATGAAAAACTGTTTTTT

V gene: TRBV4-2
D gene: .
clone size: once
J gene: TRBJ2-7
CDR3 protein: CASSQGLDLGEQYF
CDR3 DNA: TGTGCCAGCAGCCAAGGGCTAGATCTAGGTGAGCAGTACTTC

V gene: TRBV5-6
D gene: .
clone size: .
J gene: TRBJ2-3
CDR3 protein: CASSLDKTGVATDTQYF
CDR3 DNA: TGTGCCAGCAGCTTGGATAAGACGGGGGTTGCCACAGATACGCAGTATTTT

V gene: TRBV19
D gene: TRBD1
clone size: .
J gene: TRBJ1-5
CDR3 protein: CASSQGDLYQPQHF
CDR3 DNA: TGTGCCAGTAGCCAGGGGGATTTGTATCAGCCCCAGCATTTT

V gene: TRBV19
D gene: TRBD2
clone size: .
J gene: TRBJ2-7
CDR3 protein: CASSMSNAGAGEQYF
CDR3 DNA: TGTGCCAGTAGTATGAGCAATGCGGGAGCGGGGGAGCAGTACTTC

V gene: TRBV7-9
D gene: TRBD2
clone size: .
J gene: TRBJ2-1
CDR3 protein: CASSSLTSGSWYNEQFF
CDR3 DNA: TGTGCCAGCAGCTCCCTGACTAGCGGGAGTTGGTACAATGAGCAGTTCTTC

V gene: TRBV10-3
D gene: .
clone size: .
J gene: TRBJ1-1
CDR3 protein: CAISELGDPNTEAFF
CDR3 DNA: TGTGCCATCAGTGAGTTGGGGGACCCGAACACTGAAGCTTTCTTT

V gene: TRBV18
D gene: TRBD2
clone size: .
J gene: TRBJ2-3
CDR3 protein: CASSPEASGRVRDTQYF
CDR3 DNA: TGTGCCAGCTCACCGGAAGCTAGCGGGAGAGTCAGGGATACGCAGTATTTT

V gene: TRBV7-2
D gene: TRBD2
clone size: .
J gene: TRBJ2-3
CDR3 protein: CASSLGGTRTDTQYF
CDR3 DNA: TGTGCCAGCAGCTTAGGCGGGACTAGAACAGATACGCAGTATTTT

V gene: TRBV5-1
D gene: .
clone size: .
J gene: TRBJ2-3
CDR3 protein: CASSFTGGWTDTQYF
CDR3 DNA: TGCGCCAGCAGCTTTACGGGGGGCTGGACAGATACGCAGTATTTT

V gene: TRBV7-9
D gene: .
clone size: medium-sized
J gene: TRBJ2-5
CDR3 protein: CASIPPGSETQYF
CDR3 DNA: TGTGCCAGCATCCCCCCGGGAAGCGAGACCCAGTACTTC